This T cell receptor (beta chain) was found in a study of identical twins. This clonotype was detected many times. Antigen: not known. Study observations and caveats: Twins' excess sharing was less marked for out-of-frame beta sequences.

CDR3 length: 12 amino acids. V lost 6 bases and J 12 bases, leaving 15 bases between the germline ends. Via MiXCR, TCRdb re-called the 5' RACE reads, giving one row per CDR3 protein. The data show some 500,000 distinct CDR3 sequences, 22% seen once. The same sample was also used in a study of T cells expressing NK-cell markers.

The rearrangement links TRBV12-3 or TRBV12-4 to TRBJ2-1, with D maybe TRBD2 (5 bases). The TCR originated in a woman aged 18 to 35 in good health. Sequencing was done on a sample of CD4+ T cells sorted from blood. CDR3 residues: CASRQRSSGQFF. CDR3 nucleotide sequence: TGTGCCAGCAGGCAACGTAGCAGCGGGCAGTTCTTC.